The rows below give T cell receptor beta chains drawn from one sample of a study of cytomegalovirus exposure and HLA in healthy donors. This table comes from immunoSEQ multiplex PCR, and its TCRdb copy is limited to in-frame clones, with some not included. Here the sample spans roughly 160,000 clones, 70% to 80% being singletons. The sequenced sample consisted of PBMCs. The receptors derive from a man younger than 45 in good health and CMV-seropositive. CDR3s include the opening cysteine and the closing phenylalanine or tryptophan. The D gene is left open where the match is weak. Size tells how often a clone was seen (once, few, many) or the class of an expanded clone, and some rows leave it out.

V	J	size	D	CDR3	DNA
TRBV7-6	TRBJ1-4	NA	NA	CASSLAMTLPANEKLFF	TGTGCCAGCAGCTTAGCTATGACATTGCCGGCTAATGAAAAACTGTTTTTT
TRBV11-2	TRBJ1-6	NA	NA	CASSLVGTELYNSPLHF	TGTGCCAGCAGCTTGGTGGGGACTGAGCTCTATAATTCACCCCTCCACTTT
TRBV6-5	TRBJ2-3	NA	NA	CASRTASTDTQYF	TGTGCCAGTCGGACAGCTAGCACAGATACGCAGTATTTT
TRBV7-9	TRBJ2-3	NA	NA	CASSSGPVGGTDTQYF	TGTGCCAGCAGTAGCGGACCAGTTGGGGGCACAGATACGCAGTATTTT
TRBV30	TRBJ2-7	NA	TRBD1	CAWSPGTGYYEQYF	TGTGCCTGGAGTCCTGGGACAGGGTACTACGAGCAGTACTTC
TRBV18	TRBJ2-5	NA	NA	CASSPPFQETQYF	TGTGCCAGCTCACCCCCTTTCCAAGAGACCCAGTACTTC
TRBV18	TRBJ2-1	NA	TRBD2	CASSPLAGAYNEQFF	TGTGCCAGCTCACCACTAGCGGGGGCCTACAATGAGCAGTTCTTC
TRBV6-5	TRBJ1-2	once	TRBD1	CASSYAQGRHGYTF	TGTGCCAGCAGTTACGCACAGGGGAGGCATGGCTACACCTTC
TRBV10-3	TRBJ2-1	NA	TRBD2	CAISVGTRNNEQFF	TGTGCCATCAGTGTAGGGACTAGGAACAATGAGCAGTTCTTC
TRBV6-5	TRBJ1-2	NA	NA	CASSYSSGANYGYTF	TGTGCCAGCAGTTACTCATCAGGGGCGAACTATGGCTACACCTTC
TRBV19	TRBJ1-1	few	NA	CASNFGERTEAFF	TGTGCCAGTAACTTCGGGGAACGGACTGAAGCTTTCTTT
TRBV5-8	TRBJ1-2	NA	TRBD1	CASSLGQEPNYGYTF	TGTGCCAGCAGCCTGGGACAGGAACCTAACTATGGCTACACCTTC
TRBV2	TRBJ2-3	NA	TRBD2	CASMRGADTQYF	TGTGCCAGCATGCGGGGGGCAGATACGCAGTATTTT
TRBV15	TRBJ2-7	NA	NA	CATSRDRVAVGYEQYF	TGTGCCACCAGCAGAGATAGGGTAGCGGTCGGATACGAGCAGTACTTC
TRBV7-9	TRBJ1-2	NA	TRBD1	CASSLESGGANYGYTF	TGTGCCAGCAGCTTAGAGTCAGGGGGCGCGAACTATGGCTACACCTTC
TRBV29-1	TRBJ2-1	NA	NA	CSVEGVYNEQFF	TGCAGCGTTGAAGGTGTATACAATGAGCAGTTCTTC
TRBV19	TRBJ2-1	once	NA	CASSMETDYNEQFF	TGTGCCAGTAGTATGGAAACAGACTACAATGAGCAGTTCTTC
TRBV2	TRBJ2-3	NA	TRBD2	CAASVGGGGADTQYF	TGTGCCGCTTCGGTCGGGGGTGGGGGGGCAGATACGCAGTATTTT
TRBV4-1	TRBJ2-1	NA	TRBD2	CASSQSGSSYNEQFF	TGCGCCAGCAGTCAGAGCGGGAGCTCCTACAATGAGCAGTTCTTC
TRBV6-5	TRBJ2-5	NA	TRBD1	CASSSRQGRETQYF	TGTGCCAGCAGTTCCAGACAGGGGCGGGAGACCCAGTACTTC
TRBV10-3	TRBJ2-1	NA	TRBD2	CAISPLAEDYNEQFF	TGTGCCATCAGTCCACTAGCGGAGGACTACAATGAGCAGTTCTTC
TRBV4-1	TRBJ2-7	NA	TRBD1	CASSQEQGASEQYF	TGCGCCAGCAGCCAAGAACAGGGGGCCAGCGAGCAGTACTTC
TRBV30	TRBJ1-2	NA	TRBD1	CAWSGLGTGNYGYTF	TGTGCCTGGAGTGGTCTAGGGACAGGCAACTATGGCTACACCTTC
TRBV5-1	TRBJ1-6	NA	NA	CASSWTPPRDNSPLHF	TGCGCCAGCAGCTGGACACCCCCCCGGGATAATTCACCCCTCCACTTT
TRBV9	TRBJ2-1	NA	TRBD2	CASSVVSTSGGANEQFF	TGTGCCAGCAGCGTAGTTTCGACTAGCGGGGGGGCAAATGAGCAGTTCTTC
TRBV6-4	TRBJ1-1	NA	NA	CASSDSNRREAFF	TGTGCCAGCAGTGACTCGAATAGGAGAGAAGCTTTCTTT
TRBV6-6	TRBJ2-2	NA	TRBD2	CASSYNSGGNTGELFF	TGTGCCAGCAGCTATAATAGCGGGGGAAACACCGGGGAGCTGTTTTTT
TRBV14	TRBJ2-3	NA	NA	CASSQTTGLNTQYF	TGTGCCAGCAGCCAAACTACAGGGCTAAATACGCAGTATTTT
TRBV29-1	TRBJ2-7	NA	NA	CSVLIGYEQYF	TGCAGCGTTTTGATCGGCTACGAGCAGTACTTC
TRBV2	TRBJ2-1	NA	TRBD2	CASRKRGGNNEQFF	TGTGCCAGCAGGAAGCGGGGGGGGAACAATGAGCAGTTCTTC
TRBV5-1	TRBJ2-2	few	NA	CASSLEAYTGELFF	TGCGCCAGCAGCTTGGAAGCCTACACCGGGGAGCTGTTTTTT
TRBV19	TRBJ2-7	NA	NA	CASAPGTAYEQYF	TGTGCCAGTGCCCCGGGTACCGCCTACGAGCAGTACTTC
TRBV5-1	TRBJ1-3	NA	TRBD1	CASSLSGQGSGNTIYF	TGCGCCAGCAGCCTCTCGGGACAGGGCTCTGGAAACACCATATATTTT
TRBV5-1	TRBJ2-3	once	NA	CASSFGEATDTQYF	TGCGCCAGCAGCTTCGGGGAAGCCACAGATACGCAGTATTTT
TRBV4-1	TRBJ2-1	NA	NA	CASSPAGSYNEQFF	TGCGCCAGCAGCCCGGCGGGTTCCTACAATGAGCAGTTCTTC